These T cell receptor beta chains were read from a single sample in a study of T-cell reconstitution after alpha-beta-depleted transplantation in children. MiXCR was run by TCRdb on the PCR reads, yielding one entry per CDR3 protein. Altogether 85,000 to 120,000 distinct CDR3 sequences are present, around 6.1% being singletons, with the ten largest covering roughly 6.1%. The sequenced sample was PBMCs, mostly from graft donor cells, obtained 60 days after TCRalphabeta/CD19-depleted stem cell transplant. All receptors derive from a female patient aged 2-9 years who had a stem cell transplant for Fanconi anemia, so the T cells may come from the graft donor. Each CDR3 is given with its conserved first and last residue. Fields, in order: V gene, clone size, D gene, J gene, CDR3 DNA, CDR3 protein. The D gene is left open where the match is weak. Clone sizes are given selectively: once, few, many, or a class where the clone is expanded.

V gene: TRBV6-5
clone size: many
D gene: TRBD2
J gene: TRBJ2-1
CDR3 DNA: TGTGCCAGCAGTTACGTAGCGGGCCCTGAATACAATGAGCAGTTCTTC
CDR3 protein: CASSYVAGPEYNEQFF

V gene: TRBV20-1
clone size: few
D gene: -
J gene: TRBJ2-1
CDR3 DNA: TGCAGTGCTGCGGACTATCACAATGAGCAGTTCTTC
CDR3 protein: CSAADYHNEQFF

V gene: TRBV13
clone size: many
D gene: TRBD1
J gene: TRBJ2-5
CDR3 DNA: TGTGCCAGCAGCCGACGGACAGGGGGCTGGGAGACCCAGTACTTC
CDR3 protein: CASSRRTGGWETQYF

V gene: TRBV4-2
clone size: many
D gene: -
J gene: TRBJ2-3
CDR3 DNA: TGTGCCAGCAGCCAAGATCCTCGGCAATCAGATACGCAGTATTTT
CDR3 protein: CASSQDPRQSDTQYF

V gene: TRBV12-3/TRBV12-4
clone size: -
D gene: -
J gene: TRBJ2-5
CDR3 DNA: TGTGCCAGCACCATTGAGGGGGGGGTCCAAGAGACCCAGTACTTC
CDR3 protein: CASTIEGGVQETQYF

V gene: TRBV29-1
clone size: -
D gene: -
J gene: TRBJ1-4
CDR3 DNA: TGCAGCGTAAGAGGGTCTAATGAAAAACTGTTTTTT
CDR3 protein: CSVRGSNEKLFF

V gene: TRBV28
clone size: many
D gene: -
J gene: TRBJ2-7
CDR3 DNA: TGTGCCAGCAGTTTAGGTGGGGCAGTACTGGGCGAGCAGTACTTC
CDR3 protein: CASSLGGAVLGEQYF

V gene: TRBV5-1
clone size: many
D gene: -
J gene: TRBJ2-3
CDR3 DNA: TGCGCCAGCAGCCCCAACATCGATACGCAGTATTTT
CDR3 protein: CASSPNIDTQYF

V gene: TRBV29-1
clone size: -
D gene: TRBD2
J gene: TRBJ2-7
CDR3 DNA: TGCAGCGTTGAAGACCGGGGTCCCGGGGGGACCTACGAGCAGTACTTC
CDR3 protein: CSVEDRGPGGTYEQYF

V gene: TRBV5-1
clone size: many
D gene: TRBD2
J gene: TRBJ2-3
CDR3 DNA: TGCGCCAGCAGCCCCGCCCGGGGGGGAGGAGCAGATACGCAGTATTTT
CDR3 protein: CASSPARGGGADTQYF

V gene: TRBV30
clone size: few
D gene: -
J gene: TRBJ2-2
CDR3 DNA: TGTGCCTGGGAGGATGGAGGGTATCCGGGACAGCAACGGACCGGGGAGCTGTTTTTT
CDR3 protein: CAWEDGGYPGQQRTGELFF

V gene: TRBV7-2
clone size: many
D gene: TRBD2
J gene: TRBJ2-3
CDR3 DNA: TGTGCCAGCAGCTTCATAGCGGGAGGCACGGATACGCAGTATTTT
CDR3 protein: CASSFIAGGTDTQYF

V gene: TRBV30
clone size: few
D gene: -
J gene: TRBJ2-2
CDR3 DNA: TGTGCCTCAAATCCCCCCGGGGTGGGGGTCTCCGGGGAGCTGTTTTTT
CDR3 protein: CASNPPGVGVSGELFF

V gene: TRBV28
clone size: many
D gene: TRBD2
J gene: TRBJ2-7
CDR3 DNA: TGTGCCAGCAGACGACTAGCGGGAGACCTTAGGGCCTACGAGCAGTACTTC
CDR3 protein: CASRRLAGDLRAYEQYF

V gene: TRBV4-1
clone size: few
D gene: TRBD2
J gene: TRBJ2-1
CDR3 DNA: TGCGCCAGCAGCCAAGTTTATGGGACTAGCGGGAGAGGGAGGAGGAATGAGCAGTTCTTC
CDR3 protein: CASSQVYGTSGRGRRNEQFF

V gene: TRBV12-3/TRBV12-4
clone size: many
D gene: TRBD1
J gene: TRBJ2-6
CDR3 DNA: TGTGCCAGCAGTTCCCGGACAGGAGCTTTCTCTGGGGCCAACGTCCTGACTTTC
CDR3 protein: CASSSRTGAFSGANVLTF

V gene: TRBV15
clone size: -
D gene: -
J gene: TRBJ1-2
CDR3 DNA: TGTGCCACCAGACTATCTAGGCGGGGGACCTATGGCTACACCTTC
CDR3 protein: CATRLSRRGTYGYTF

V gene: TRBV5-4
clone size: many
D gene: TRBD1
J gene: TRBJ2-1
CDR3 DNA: TGTGCCAGCAGCTTTCCTCCTACAGGGGTTTACAATGAGCAGTTCTTC
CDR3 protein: CASSFPPTGVYNEQFF

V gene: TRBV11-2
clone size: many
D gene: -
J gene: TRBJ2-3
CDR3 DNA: TGTGCCAGCAGCCTGACAGGAGTCACAGATACGCAGTATTTT
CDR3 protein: CASSLTGVTDTQYF

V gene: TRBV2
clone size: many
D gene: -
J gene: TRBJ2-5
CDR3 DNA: TGTGCCAGCAGTGCTAACGCAGTATGGGGAGAGACCCAGTACTTC
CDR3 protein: CASSANAVWGETQYF

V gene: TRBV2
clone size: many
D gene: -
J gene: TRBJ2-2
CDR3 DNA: TGTGCTTTCTACACCGGGGAGCTGTTTTTT
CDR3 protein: CAFYTGELFF

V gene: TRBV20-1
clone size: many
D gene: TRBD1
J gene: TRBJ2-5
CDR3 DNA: TGCAGTGCTAGACCCGGGACAGTTAGAGAGACCCAGTACTTC
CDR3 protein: CSARPGTVRETQYF

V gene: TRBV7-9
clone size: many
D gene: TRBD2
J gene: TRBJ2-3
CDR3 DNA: TGTGCCAGCAGCTTAGCGGTGCTAGCGGGAAGTACAGATACGCAGTATTTT
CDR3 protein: CASSLAVLAGSTDTQYF

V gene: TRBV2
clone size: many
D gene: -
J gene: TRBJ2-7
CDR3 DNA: TGTGCCAGCGGACCCTATCCCTACGAGCAGTACTTC
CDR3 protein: CASGPYPYEQYF

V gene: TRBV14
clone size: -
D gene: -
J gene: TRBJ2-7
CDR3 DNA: TGTGCCAGCAGCCAAGTCCACGAGCAGTACTTC
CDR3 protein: CASSQVHEQYF

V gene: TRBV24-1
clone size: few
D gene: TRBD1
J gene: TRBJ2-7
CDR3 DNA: TGTGCCACCAGTGAAGGGACAGGGGGCTCCGAGCAGTACTTC
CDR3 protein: CATSEGTGGSEQYF

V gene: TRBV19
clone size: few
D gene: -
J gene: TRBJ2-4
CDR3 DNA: TGTGCCAGTAGTATCGGCGGACAGGCCAAAAACATTCAGTACTTC
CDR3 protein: CASSIGGQAKNIQYF

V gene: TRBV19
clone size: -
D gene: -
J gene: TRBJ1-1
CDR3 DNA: TGTGCCAGTAGTACAGGGGCCCGTGAAGCTTTCTTT
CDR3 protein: CASSTGAREAFF

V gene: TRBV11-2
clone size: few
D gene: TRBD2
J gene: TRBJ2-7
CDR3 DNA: TGTGCCAGCAGCTTCGGGGGGGGCTACGAGCAGTACTTC
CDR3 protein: CASSFGGGYEQYF

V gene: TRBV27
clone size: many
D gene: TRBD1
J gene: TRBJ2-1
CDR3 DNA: TGTGCCAGCAGTCGAATGACAGGGTTCGGATACAATGAGCAGTTCTTC
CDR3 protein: CASSRMTGFGYNEQFF

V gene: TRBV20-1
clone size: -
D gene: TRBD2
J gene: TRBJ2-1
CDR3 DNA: TGCAGTGCTGTGACTAGCGGGCTCTACAATGAGCAGTTCTTC
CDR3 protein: CSAVTSGLYNEQFF

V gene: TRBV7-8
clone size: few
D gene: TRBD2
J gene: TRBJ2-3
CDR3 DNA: TGTGCCAGCAGCTCCCCGCGGGAGTGGTCAGATACGCAGTATTTT
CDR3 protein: CASSSPREWSDTQYF

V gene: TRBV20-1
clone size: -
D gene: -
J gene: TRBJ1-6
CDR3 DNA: TGCAGTGCCTGGCGGCGCTCGGACGGTAATTCACCCCTCCACTTT
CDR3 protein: CSAWRRSDGNSPLHF

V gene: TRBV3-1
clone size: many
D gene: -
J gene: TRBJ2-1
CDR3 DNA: TGTGCCAGCAGCCAATGGAGAGACAATGAGCAGTTCTTC
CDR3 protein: CASSQWRDNEQFF